This entry lists 24 T cell receptor beta chains sequenced from one sample in a study of blood T cell repertoires in COVID-19. Assay: immunoSEQ multiplex PCR; the TCRdb copy retains only in-frame clones and omits some. Of under 150,000 clones listed, more than 75% were seen once; the top ten hold approximately 1.4%. Sample: peripheral blood. The receptors originated from a human donor in a cohort sampled during active COVID-19.

The chain recombines TRBV7-2 with TRBJ2-7, with a weak D call TRBD2 (5 bases). V was pared by 5 bases and J by 7 bases, with 21 bases between. Germline lookup yields CDR1 SGHTA and CDR2 FQGNSA. The CDR3 runs to 15 residues. The CDR3 here is CASSPQSGRLSEQYF. CDR3 nucleotide sequence: TGTGCCAGCAGCCCACAGAGCGGCAGGCTATCTGAGCAGTACTTC. Combining the CDR3 with reference TRBV7-2 and TRBJ2-7 gives the whole variable domain GAGVSQSPSNKVTEKGKDVELRCDPISGHTALYWYRQSLGQGLEFLIYFQGNSAPDKSGLPSDRFSAERTGGSVSTLTIQRTQQEDSAVYLCASSPQSGRLSEQYFGPGTRLTVT.

Note on this clone: This sample also contains other DNA sequences that code for the same CDR3. The chain is built from TRBV18 and TRBJ2-5; 8 bases fit TRBD1. V was clipped by 3 bases and J by 0 bases; unmatched bases: 3. CDR1 and CDR2 (germline): KGHSH, LQKENI. There are 15 residues in the CDR3. CDR3 sequence reads: CASSPGTGYQETQYF. The CDR3, as DNA: TGTGCCAGCTCACCCGGGACAGGTTACCAAGAGACCCAGTACTTC.

The chain recombines TRBV28 with TRBJ2-5; TRBD1 agrees at 8 bases. Germline V gene sequence: CDR1 MDHEN, CDR2 SYDVKM. V lost 7 bases and J lost 4; bases outside the gene matches: 2. The CDR3 totals 12 residues. CDR3 protein: CASTQGGETQYF. CDR3 nucleotide sequence: TGTGCCAGCACACAGGGGGGAGAGACCCAGTACTTC.

This chain's CDR3 is CASSLSFDLAGGRNEQFF. The CDR3 bases are TGTGCCAGCAGCCTATCCTTCGATTTAGCGGGAGGGAGGAATGAGCAGTTCTTC. The gene calls are TRBV7-2 and TRBJ2-1; 11 positions agree with TRBD2. V trimming: 5 bases; J trimming: 7 bases; junction bases outside the gene matches: 16. Germline V gene lookup returns CDR1 SGHTA and CDR2 FQGNSA. The length of the CDR3 is 18 residues.

The chain is built from TRBV10-3 and TRBJ1-1; 11 nucleotides match TRBD1. The CDR3 runs 16 residues. V was pared by 7 bases and J by 1 base, with 8 bases of the junction left unmatched. Germline loops: CDR1 ENHRY, CDR2 SYGVKD. The CDR3 sequence is CAINPRGTGGNTEAFF. The CDR3 DNA sequence: TGTGCCATCAACCCCCGCGGGACAGGGGGGAACACTGAAGCTTTCTTT.

The count of this clone is one. The chain uses TRBV5-1 and TRBJ2-7; D possibly corresponds to TRBD1 (5 bases). Trimming pared 0 bases from V and 6 bases from J, leaving 13 bases between. The CDR3 sequence is 14 residues long. Germline V gene sequence: CDR1 SGHRS, CDR2 YFSETQ. The CDR3 nucleotides read TGCGCCAGCAGCTTGGTTGTAGGGGTCTCCGAGCAGTACTTC. This sequence encodes CASSLVVGVSEQYF.

This CDR3 reads CASSRLRKSNYGYTF. The CDR3 DNA sequence: TGTGCCAGCAGCCGGCTCCGAAAGTCGAACTATGGCTACACCTTC. The rearrangement links TRBV3-1 (or the pseudogene TRBV3-2) to TRBJ1-2; D not certain. Trimming took 4 bases from V and 2 from J, leaving 14 bases between them. The CDR3 is 15 residues long. Germline V lookup: CDR1 LGHDT, CDR2 YNNKEL (reference sequence).

The rearrangement joins TRBV27 to TRBJ2-7, with TRBD1 identical over 7 bases. From germline, CDR1 is MNHEY and CDR2 SMNVEV (reference sequence). V lost 2 bases to trimming and J lost 2 bases; unmatched junction nucleotides: 3. The CDR3 spans 14 residues. The CDR3 DNA reads TGTGCCAGCAGTTTAACCCAGGGGGCCTACGAGCAGTACTTC. Translating it yields CASSLTQGAYEQYF.

This clone has a single count. This chain connects TRBV5-1 to TRBJ1-4; TRBD1 might be the D (6 bases). Trimming stripped 4 bases from V and 1 base from J, with 17 bases between. There are 17 residues in the CDR3. CDR1 is SGHRS and CDR2 is YFSETQ in the germline V gene. The CDR3 nucleotides read TGCGCCAGCAGCCCGGGTGGAAGGGGGTTAACTAATGAAAAACTGTTTTTT. This gives the protein CASSPGGRGLTNEKLFF.

The genes are TRBV5-4 and TRBJ2-7; D gene unclear. CDR3 size: 12 residues. CDR1 SGHNT and CDR2 YYREEE come from the germline V gene (reference sequence). V lost 1 base and J 4 bases, leaving 6 bases between the germline ends. DNA of the CDR3: TGTGCCAGCAGCTTGCCCGGGTACGAGCAGTACTTC. Amino acids: CASSLPGYEQYF.

This sequence joins TRBV4-1 and TRBJ2-7; D might be TRBD2 (6 bases). This CDR3 region has 16 residues. With 4 bases removed from V and 3 bases from J, the gap between germline ends came to 19 bases. Germline V CDR1 and CDR2: MGHRA, YSYEKL. CDR3 sequence reads: CASSREGSGGDYEQYF. The DNA of the CDR3 is TGCGCCAGCAGCCGAGAAGGATCAGGAGGGGACTACGAGCAGTACTTC.

This rearrangement joins TRBV10-3 to TRBJ2-5; TRBD2 matches 13 bases. Per germline, CDR1 ENHRY and CDR2 SYGVKD. J was trimmed by 4 bases and V by 3 bases; bases with no gene match: 11. This CDR3 is built from 18 residues. The CDR3 here is CAISDPPWTSGRIETQYF. DNA for the CDR3: TGTGCCATCAGTGACCCTCCCTGGACTAGCGGGAGAATAGAGACCCAGTACTTC.

V is TRBV12-3 or TRBV12-4 and J is TRBJ2-1; weak D call: TRBD2 (7 bases). The CDR3 loop spans 13 amino acids. Trimming removed 1 base at V and 9 bases at J, with 10 bases between. The CDR3 DNA follows: TGTGCCAGCAGTTTAGGCGGGGGCGCTGAGCAGTTCTTC. This gives the protein CASSLGGGAEQFF.

The V gene is TRBV11-2, the J gene TRBJ2-5, with TRBD2 matching 7 bases. Germline CDR1 is SGHAT and CDR2 is FQNNGV. V was pared by 0 bases and J by 5 bases, with 6 bases of the junction left unmatched. The CDR3 spans 15 residues. The CDR3 protein is CASSLDSTSWETQYF. CDR3 DNA: TGTGCCAGCAGCTTAGATTCGACTAGCTGGGAGACCCAGTACTTC.

J is TRBJ2-2 and V is TRBV11-3; 9 bases fit TRBD1. With V trimmed by 2 bases and J by 3 bases, 1 base remained unmatched. Germline V CDR1 and CDR2: SGHNT, YENEEA. The CDR3 covers 15 residues. The CDR3 region is CASSLRTGDTGELFF. CDR3 sequence (DNA): TGTGCCAGCAGCTTAAGGACAGGGGACACCGGGGAGCTGTTTTTT.

The V gene is TRBV11-2, the J gene TRBJ2-1; D gene uncertain. The V and J ends lost 1 base and 0 bases respectively, with 7 bases between them. Germline assignment: CDR1 SGHAT and CDR2 FQNNGV. The CDR3 consists of 15 residues. The DNA for the CDR3 is TGTGCCAGCAGCTTAGCCATTAGCTCCTACAATGAGCAGTTCTTC. Translation: CASSLAISSYNEQFF.

The gene calls are TRBV6-6 and TRBJ1-2; TRBD1 matches at 8 bases. CDR3 length: 17 amino acids. Germline trimming cut 5 bases from V and 2 bases from J; bases unmatched to any gene: 13. Per the germline V gene, CDR1 is MNHNY and CDR2 is SVGAGI (reference sequence). CDR3 nucleotides: TGTGCCAGCAGTCGAAAGAGTGGACAGGGTTCGAACTATGGCTACACCTTC. Protein product: CASSRKSGQGSNYGYTF.

The CDR3: CASSLTGGRNTEAFF. The DNA for the CDR3 is TGTGCCAGCAGTTTAACAGGGGGCAGGAACACTGAAGCTTTCTTT. V gene TRBV27 combines with J gene TRBJ1-1, with 9 bases aligning to TRBD1. The germline V gene encodes CDR1 MNHEY and CDR2 SMNVEV (reference sequence). V lost 2 bases, J lost 1 base, and 2 bases stayed unmatched. The length of the CDR3 is 15 residues.

The chain is built from TRBV12-5 and TRBJ1-2, with TRBD1 identical over 8 bases. The CDR3 consists of 15 residues. Germline V gene data show CDR1 as LGHNT and CDR2 as FRNRAP. Trimming cost V 0 bases and J 6 bases; bases outside gene matches: 6. The CDR3 nucleotides read TGTGCTAGTGGTTTGGTATATGACAGGGGAAATGGCTACACCTTC. It codes for CASGLVYDRGNGYTF.

The chain uses TRBV12-5 and TRBJ2-7; perhaps TRBD2 as D (6 bases). The CDR3 runs 13 residues. Germline assignment: CDR1 LGHNT and CDR2 FRNRAP. V was pared by 1 base and J by 5 bases, with 9 bases between. This CDR3 reads CASGLGGTNEQYF. The CDR3 DNA is TGTGCTAGTGGTTTGGGCGGGACGAACGAGCAGTACTTC.

J is TRBJ2-7 and V is TRBV23-1, with D maybe TRBD1 (6 bases). TRBV23-1 is an open reading frame whose function is uncertain. The CDR3 spans 13 residues. V was shortened by 11 bases and J by 2 bases, with 16 bases between the two germline ends. CDR3 in DNA: TGCGCCTTAATCGGACAGAAAACCTACGAGCAGTACTTC. It encodes CALIGQKTYEQYF.

The rearrangement links TRBV5-1 to TRBJ2-7, with 8 bases that match TRBD1. CDR3 length: 13 residues. Germline CDR1 SGHRS, CDR2 YFSETQ. V dropped 7 bases and J dropped 5; count of bases not matched to a gene: 8. CDR3 sequence: CASSTGVANEQYF. The CDR3 DNA follows: TGCGCCAGCTCGACAGGGGTAGCCAACGAGCAGTACTTC.

The CDR3 is CASSLYGTYEQYF. CDR3 DNA: TGTGCCAGCAGCTTGTACGGTACCTACGAGCAGTACTTC. The chain recombines TRBV7-9 with TRBJ2-7; D is uncertain. The ends were cut back, 3 bases at V and 2 bases at J, with 8 bases in the middle. From germline, CDR1 is SEHNR and CDR2 FQNEAQ (reference sequence). CDR3 length: 13 residues.

This clone was seen just once. The chain combines TRBV10-2 with TRBJ2-7; TRBD2 matches 11 bases. Germline V gene lookup returns CDR1 WSHSY and CDR2 SAAADI. V shed 3 bases and J 4 bases; nucleotides not matched to a gene: 5. The CDR3 extends over 15 amino acids. The chain's CDR3 is CASSDRGLAAYEQYF. The CDR3 DNA sequence: TGCGCCAGCAGTGACAGGGGACTAGCGGCATACGAGCAGTACTTC.